This T cell receptor (beta chain) was captured in a study of blood T cell repertoires in COVID-19. The overall study: Sites across the United States, Italy and Spain contributed samples from acute and convalescent COVID-19. The cDNA or gDNA used as material had been derived from T cells, B-cell-depleted T cells, or PBMCs.

Original processing methods: Nucleated cell number was recorded as an estimate derived from reference gene primer amplification. The data were produced by immunoSEQ multiplex PCR, yet TCRdb's version contains in-frame clones alone and is incomplete. That table gives V, J and clone size, and the DNA gave D and trimming. The sample has some 240,000 clones; 70% to 90% are singletons. V gave up 4 bases and J gave up 5 bases, with 14 bases separating them. Germline-derived CDR1 and CDR2 are LGHNA and YSLEER. The CDR3 is made up of 14 amino acids. In its sample, this clone was seen a few times. The genes are TRBV4-3 and TRBJ1-2; a possible D gene is TRBD1 (6 bases). The receptor was derived from a human donor in a cohort sampled during active COVID-19. Input material: peripheral blood. Here the CDR3 reads CASSRRGTGYGYTF. The CDR3 nucleotides are TGCGCCAGCAGCCGCAGGGGCACGGGGTATGGCTACACCTTC.